This record looks at one T cell receptor beta chain sequence and its context. This entry comes from a study of shared clonotypes between healthy human individuals. In replicate PCRs of sorted subsets, around 200 ng DNA, approximately 30,000 T cell genomes, was used. Profiling relied on immunoSEQ multiplex PCR, and the TCRdb table lists in-frame clones only, not all of them. This table has millions of clones, around 96% appearing once. The naive CD8 subset, CD45RO-negative cells positively selected for CCR7, excluded terminally differentiated effector memory CD45RA+ cells. This receptor was obtained from a man aged 18 to 30 in good health. Sequences were obtained from naive CD8+ T cells sorted from blood.

Written as DNA, the CDR3 is TGTGCCAGCAGCGAAACGGGCCGGGGGCTGAGCACAGATACGCAGTATTTT. Protein sequence: CASSETGRGLSTDTQYF. The J gene is TRBJ2-3, the V gene TRBV6-1; D could derive from TRBD1 or TRBD2 (6 bases each). Trimming pared 6 bases from V and 0 bases from J, leaving 19 bases between. Per the germline V gene, CDR1 is MNHNS and CDR2 is SASEGT. CDR3 length equals 17 residues.